Listed below are T cell receptor beta chains from one sample, sequenced in a study of cytomegalovirus exposure and HLA in healthy donors. The repertoire was sequenced with immunoSEQ multiplex PCR; TCRdb's copy has only in-frame clones and lacks some. The table has more than 200,000 clones, roughly 68% seen once. Specimen: PBMCs. Receptors originate from a man aged 35 to 55 in good health and CMV-seropositive. Both conserved end residues are part of each CDR3. Fields, in order: J gene, V gene, D gene, CDR3 protein, CDR3 DNA. A D gene is named only where the DNA matches it firmly.

TRBJ2-7,TRBV5-1,NA,CASSLNYYEQYF,TGCGCCAGCAGCTTGAATTACTACGAGCAGTACTTC
TRBJ1-2,TRBV18,NA,CASSPSALLNYGYTF,TGTGCCAGCTCACCATCTGCACTCCTTAACTATGGCTACACCTTC
TRBJ2-3,TRBV5-1,TRBD1,CASSAISGTDSDTQYF,TGCGCCAGCAGCGCGATTTCCGGGACAGATTCAGATACGCAGTATTTT
TRBJ2-5,TRBV13,TRBD2,CASSWGGETQYF,TGTGCCAGCAGCTGGGGGGGGGAGACCCAGTACTTC
TRBJ1-5,TRBV12-2,NA,CASPKKTGNYSNQPQHF,TGTGCAAGTCCCAAAAAAACAGGAAACTATAGCAATCAGCCCCAGCATTTT
TRBJ2-2,TRBV7-2,NA,CASSPEGRTGELFF,TGTGCCAGCAGCCCCGAGGGGAGGACCGGGGAGCTGTTTTTT
TRBJ2-1,TRBV10-2,TRBD2,CASSVGGLAGEQFF,TGCGCCAGCAGCGTCGGGGGACTAGCAGGCGAGCAGTTCTTC
TRBJ1-1,TRBV6-5,NA,CASRDTVNTEAFF,TGTGCCAGCAGAGACACGGTGAACACTGAAGCTTTCTTT
TRBJ1-2,TRBV5-1,TRBD1,CASSQTGGDGYTF,TGCGCCAGCAGCCAAACAGGGGGTGACGGCTACACCTTC
TRBJ2-7,TRBV25-1,TRBD1,CASSPSGQGNVYEQYF,TGTGCCAGCAGTCCCTCCGGACAGGGGAATGTCTACGAGCAGTACTTC
TRBJ2-1,TRBV5-1,TRBD1,CASSLGRTGIGDEQFF,TGCGCCAGCAGCTTGGGTCGGACAGGGATTGGCGATGAGCAGTTCTTC
TRBJ2-3,TRBV6-4,NA,CASSVDGVAQYF,TGTGCCAGCAGTGTTGACGGGGTAGCGCAGTATTTT
TRBJ2-7,TRBV6-5,TRBD1,CASSGTGGYEQYF,TGTGCCAGCAGCGGGACAGGGGGCTACGAGCAGTACTTC
TRBJ1-1,TRBV9,TRBD1,CASSVGQGANTEAFF,TGTGCCAGCAGCGTTGGACAGGGAGCAAACACTGAAGCTTTCTTT
TRBJ2-3,TRBV29-1,TRBD1,CSVEGTGTTDTQYF,TGCAGCGTTGAAGGGACAGGGACCACAGATACGCAGTATTTT
TRBJ2-2,TRBV15,TRBD2,CATGPTSGGIRELFF,TGTGCCACCGGTCCGACTAGCGGGGGGATCAGGGAGCTGTTTTTT